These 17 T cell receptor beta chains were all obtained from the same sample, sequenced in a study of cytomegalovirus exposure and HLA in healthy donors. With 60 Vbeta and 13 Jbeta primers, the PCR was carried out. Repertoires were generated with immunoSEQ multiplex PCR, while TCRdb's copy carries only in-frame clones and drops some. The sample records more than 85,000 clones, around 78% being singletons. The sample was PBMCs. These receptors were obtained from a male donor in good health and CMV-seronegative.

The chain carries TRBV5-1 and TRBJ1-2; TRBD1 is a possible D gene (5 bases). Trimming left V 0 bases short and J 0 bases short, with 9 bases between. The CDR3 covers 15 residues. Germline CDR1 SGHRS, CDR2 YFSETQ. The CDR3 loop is CASSLAAGTNYGYTF. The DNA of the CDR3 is TGCGCCAGCAGCTTGGCGGCAGGGACTAACTATGGCTACACCTTC.

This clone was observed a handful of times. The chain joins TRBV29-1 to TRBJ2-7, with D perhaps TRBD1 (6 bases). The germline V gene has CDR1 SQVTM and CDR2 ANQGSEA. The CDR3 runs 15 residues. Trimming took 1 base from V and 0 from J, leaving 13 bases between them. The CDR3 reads CSVEGLRGGSYEQYF. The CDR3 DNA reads TGCAGCGTTGAAGGACTTCGAGGGGGCTCCTACGAGCAGTACTTC.

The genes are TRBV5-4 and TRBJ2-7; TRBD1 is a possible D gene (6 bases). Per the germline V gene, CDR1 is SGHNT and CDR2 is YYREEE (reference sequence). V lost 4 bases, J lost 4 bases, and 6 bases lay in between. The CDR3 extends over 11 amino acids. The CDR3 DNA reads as TGTGCCAGCAGCCAGGGGTACGAGCAGTACTTC. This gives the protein CASSQGYEQYF.

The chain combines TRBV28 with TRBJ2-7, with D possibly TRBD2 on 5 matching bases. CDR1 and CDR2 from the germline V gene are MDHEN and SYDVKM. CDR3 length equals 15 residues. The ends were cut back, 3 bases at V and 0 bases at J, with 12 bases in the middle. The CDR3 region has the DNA TGTGCCAGCAGTTTTCTGACGGGAAGCTCCTACGAGCAGTACTTC. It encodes CASSFLTGSSYEQYF.

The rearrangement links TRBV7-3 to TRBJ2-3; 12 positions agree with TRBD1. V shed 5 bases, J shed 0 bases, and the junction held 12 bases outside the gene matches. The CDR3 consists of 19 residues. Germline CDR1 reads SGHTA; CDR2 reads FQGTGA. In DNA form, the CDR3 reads TGTGCCAGCAGCCCAAGGGACAGGGGGCAACTATTGAGCACAGATACGCAGTATTTT. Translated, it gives CASSPRDRGQLLSTDTQYF.

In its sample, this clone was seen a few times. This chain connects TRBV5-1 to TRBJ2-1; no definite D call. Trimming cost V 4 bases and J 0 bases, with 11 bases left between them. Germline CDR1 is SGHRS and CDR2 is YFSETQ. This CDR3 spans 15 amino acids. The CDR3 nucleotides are TGCGCCAGCAGCCCGGAGCTGATCTCCTACAATGAGCAGTTCTTC. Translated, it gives CASSPELISYNEQFF.

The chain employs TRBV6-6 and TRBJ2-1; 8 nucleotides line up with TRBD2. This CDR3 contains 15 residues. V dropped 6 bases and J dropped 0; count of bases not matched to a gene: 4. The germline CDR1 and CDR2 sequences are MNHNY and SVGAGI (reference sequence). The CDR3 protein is CASRGLDGSYNEQFF. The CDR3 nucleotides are TGTGCCAGCAGGGGACTAGACGGCTCCTACAATGAGCAGTTCTTC.

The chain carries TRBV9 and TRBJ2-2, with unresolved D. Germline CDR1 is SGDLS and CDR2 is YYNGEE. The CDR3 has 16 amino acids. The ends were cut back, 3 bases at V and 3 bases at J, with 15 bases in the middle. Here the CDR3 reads CASSAPPELDTGELFF. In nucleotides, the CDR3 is TGTGCCAGCAGCGCTCCCCCCGAACTCGACACCGGGGAGCTGTTTTTT.

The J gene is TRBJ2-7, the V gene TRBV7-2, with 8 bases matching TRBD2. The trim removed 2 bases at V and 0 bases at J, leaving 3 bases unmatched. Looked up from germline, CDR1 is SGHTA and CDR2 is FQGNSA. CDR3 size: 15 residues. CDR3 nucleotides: TGTGCCAGCAGCTTAATTGCGGGGGGCTCCTACGAGCAGTACTTC. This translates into CASSLIAGGSYEQYF.

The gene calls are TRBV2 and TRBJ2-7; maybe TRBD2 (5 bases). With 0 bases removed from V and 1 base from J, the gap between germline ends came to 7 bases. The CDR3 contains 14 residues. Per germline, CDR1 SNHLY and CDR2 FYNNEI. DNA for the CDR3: TGTGCCAGCAGTGAAGCAAGGGAGTCCTACGAGCAGTACTTC. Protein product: CASSEARESYEQYF.

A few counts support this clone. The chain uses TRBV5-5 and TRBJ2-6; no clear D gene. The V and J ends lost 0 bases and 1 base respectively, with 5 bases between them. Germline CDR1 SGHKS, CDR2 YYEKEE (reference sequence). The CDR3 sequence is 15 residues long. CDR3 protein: CASSLAFSGANVLTF. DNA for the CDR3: TGTGCCAGCAGCTTGGCCTTTTCTGGGGCCAACGTCCTGACTTTC.

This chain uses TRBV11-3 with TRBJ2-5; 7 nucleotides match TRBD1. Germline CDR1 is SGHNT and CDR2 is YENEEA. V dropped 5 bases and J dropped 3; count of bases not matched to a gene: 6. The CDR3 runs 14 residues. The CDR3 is CASSTTGTEETQYF. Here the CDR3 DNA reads TGTGCCAGCAGCACCACCGGGACAGAAGAGACCCAGTACTTC. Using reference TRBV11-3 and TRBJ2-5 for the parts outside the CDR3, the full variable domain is EAGVVQSPRYKIIEKKQPVAFWCNPISGHNTLYWYLQNLGQGPELLIRYENEEAVDDSQLPKDRFSAERLKGVDSTLKIQPAELGDSAVYLCASSTTGTEETQYFGPGTRLLVL.

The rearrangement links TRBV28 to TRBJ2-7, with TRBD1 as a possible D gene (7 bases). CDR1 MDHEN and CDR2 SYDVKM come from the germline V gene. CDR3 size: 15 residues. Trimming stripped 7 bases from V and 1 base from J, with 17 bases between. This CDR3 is CASKPQGGESYEQYF. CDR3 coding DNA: TGTGCCAGCAAACCTCAGGGGGGTGAATCCTACGAGCAGTACTTC.

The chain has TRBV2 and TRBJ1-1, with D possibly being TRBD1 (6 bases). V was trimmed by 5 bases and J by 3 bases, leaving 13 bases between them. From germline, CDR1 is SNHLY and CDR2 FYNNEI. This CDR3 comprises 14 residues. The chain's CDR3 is CASSPDSLYTEAFF. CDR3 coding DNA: TGTGCCAGCAGTCCGGACAGTCTGTACACTGAAGCTTTCTTT.

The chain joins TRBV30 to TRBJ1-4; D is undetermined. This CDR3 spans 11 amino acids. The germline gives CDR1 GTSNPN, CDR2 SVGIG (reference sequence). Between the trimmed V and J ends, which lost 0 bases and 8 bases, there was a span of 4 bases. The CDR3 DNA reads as TGTGCCTGGAGTGTACAGGAAAAACTGTTTTTT. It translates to CAWSVQEKLFF. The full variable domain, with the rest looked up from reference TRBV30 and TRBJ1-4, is SQTIHQWPATLVQPVGSPLSLECTVEGTSNPNLYWYRQAAGRGLQLLFYSVGIGQISSEVPQNLSASRPQDRQFILSSKKLLLSDSGFYLCAWSVQEKLFFGSGTQLSVL.

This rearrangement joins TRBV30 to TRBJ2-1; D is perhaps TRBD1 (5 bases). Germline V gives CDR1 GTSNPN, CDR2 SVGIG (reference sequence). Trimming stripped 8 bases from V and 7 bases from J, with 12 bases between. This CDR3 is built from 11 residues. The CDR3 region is CARGRVNEQFF. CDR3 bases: TGTGCCCGAGGCAGGGTGAATGAGCAGTTCTTC.

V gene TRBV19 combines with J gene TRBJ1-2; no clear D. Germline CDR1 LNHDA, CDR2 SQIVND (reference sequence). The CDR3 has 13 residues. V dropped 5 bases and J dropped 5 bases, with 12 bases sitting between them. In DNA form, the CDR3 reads TGTGCCAGTAGTCTAGCGGAGGAGTATGGCTACACCTTC. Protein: CASSLAEEYGYTF.